This TCR beta chain was recorded in a study of blood T cell repertoires in COVID-19 (dated by TCRdb to 2020 to 2022). Regarding the research as a whole: Samples covering the acute and convalescent phases of COVID-19 were provided by collaborators in the United States, Italy and Spain. The material from the prospective study consisted of cDNA or gDNA derived from T cells, B-cell-depleted T cells, or PBMCs. Deeply sampled blood TCRbeta repertoires from subjects exposed to, actively infected with, or recovered from COVID-19 were included in the dataset. The repertoires were released in a freely available public database meant as a resource for research on the immune response to SARS-CoV-2. Samples came from the ongoing ImmuneRACE study (first 160 participants) plus 1,254 subjects from 6 global collaborators. The sample metadata nearly always contained a de-identified subject ID, COVID-19 status, age in years and sex. Where available, HLA class I and class II types were taken from metadata supplied by the sample provider and were not determined by assay-based typing.

This clone was picked up a small number of times. It has no known antigen specificity. The sample holds no much larger clone one base away, and base qualities are not on file. The collaborating institutions used their own protocols to collect whole blood in K2EDTA tubes. Collaborator samples were shipped for TCRbeta analysis as frozen whole blood, isolated PBMCs, or DNA extracted from either sample type. What the research found in general, with its limitations: The amount of clinical and demographic metadata varied by source and participant and was provided uncurated.

CDR3 length: 14 amino acids, cysteine to phenylalanine. Just CDR3 DNA is preserved here, 42 bases in frame from base 1. V loses 5 bases of germline sequence and J loses 6 bases, and the interval between the two ends is 18 bases. The germline V gene encodes CDR1 SGHTS and CDR2 YDEGEE. TCRbeta CDR3 regions were amplified from genomic DNA using the immunoSEQ Assay, a bias-controlled multiplex PCR. Regarding the original processing steps: The number of nucleated cells in each sample was estimated by amplification of reference gene primers within the assay. To quantify the absolute abundance of each unique TCRbeta CDR3 rearrangement, sequence reads were collapsed and filtered. For each sample, productive Simpson clonality was calculated as the square root of Simpson's diversity index over productive rearrangements. In TCRdb, the immuneACCESS table is reduced to in-frame sequences with V and J assigned. These tables do not hold every clone; where another copy was compared, an unresolved V gene accounts for under half, and the others remain unexplained. V, J and clone size reflect that table, while D and trimming were determined from the DNA. This sample lists approximately 210,000 clones; about 83% were detected once. The ten largest clones take up approximately 7.4% of the sample.

The sample comprised peripheral blood. The receptor was isolated from a woman aged 45-59 years with acute or convalescent COVID-19. The chain is made from TRBV5-8 and TRBJ2-7; TRBD2 could be the D gene, as 6 bases match. The DNA sequence is as follows: TGTGCCAGCAGAGATAGAGGTGAGGGACTCGAGCAGTACTTC. Its protein product is CASRDRGEGLEQYF.